These 19 T cell receptor beta chains were sequenced from one sample in a study of cytomegalovirus exposure and HLA in healthy donors. Amplification used 60 Vbeta primers and 13 Jbeta primers. This table comes from immunoSEQ multiplex PCR, and its TCRdb copy is limited to in-frame clones, with some not included. The sample lists fewer than 200,000 clones, around 80% occurring once. Sequenced input: PBMCs. These TCRs come from a woman in her forties in good health and CMV-seronegative.

This chain connects TRBV7-9 to TRBJ1-2; D may be TRBD1 (5 bases). Germline CDR1 and CDR2: SEHNR and FQNEAQ (reference sequence). The V end lost 0 bases, the J end lost 3 bases, and 11 bases lay between the germline ends. This CDR3 is 15 amino acids long. In nucleotides, the CDR3 is TGTGCCAGCAGCTTAGCGAAAGCAGGGTACTATGGCTACACCTTC. It is translated as CASSLAKAGYYGYTF.

CDR3 protein: CATSRVGGADQETQYF. Here the CDR3 DNA reads TGTGCCACCAGCAGAGTAGGGGGGGCGGACCAAGAGACCCAGTACTTC. The V and J genes are TRBV15 and TRBJ2-5; maybe TRBD2 (7 bases). The CDR3 covers 16 residues. Germline V gene data show CDR1 as LNHNV and CDR2 as YYDKDF (reference sequence). V lost 1 base and J 0 bases, leaving 12 bases between the germline ends.

This clone was found once. The rearrangement joins TRBV7-9 to TRBJ2-7, with D possibly TRBD2 on 5 matching bases. CDR1 is SEHNR, CDR2 FQNEAQ, per germline (reference sequence). Between the trimmed V and J ends, which lost 5 bases and 3 bases, there was a span of 14 bases. This CDR3 is built from 14 residues. This chain's CDR3 is CASSGTSTLYEQYF. The DNA for the CDR3 is TGTGCCAGCAGCGGCACTAGTACCCTCTACGAGCAGTACTTC. The whole variable domain, remainder taken from reference TRBV7-9 and TRBJ2-7, is DTGVSQNPRHKITKRGQNVTFRCDPISEHNRLYWYRQTLGQGPEFLTYFQNEAQLEKSRLLSDRFSAERPKGSFSTLEIQRTEQGDSAMYLCASSGTSTLYEQYFGPGTRLTVT.

This chain links TRBV6-5 with TRBJ1-4; the match to TRBD1 covers 11 bases. The J segment lost 7 bases and the V segment lost 4 bases, leaving 2 bases of the junction unmatched. The germline CDR1 and CDR2 sequences are MNHEY and SVGAGI. This CDR3 spans 14 amino acids. CDR3 loop: CASSFGTGGEKLFF. CDR3 bases: TGTGCCAGCAGTTTCGGGACAGGGGGTGAAAAACTGTTTTTT.

This chain joins TRBV5-6 and TRBJ1-5, with no clear D. The CDR3 has 14 amino acids. Germline lookup yields CDR1 SGHDT and CDR2 YYEEEE. Trimming pared 0 bases from V and 3 bases from J, leaving 7 bases between. In nucleotides, the CDR3 is TGTGCCAGCAGCTTGGGTTACTCCAATCAGCCCCAGCATTTT. Its translation: CASSLGYSNQPQHF.

The rearrangement joins TRBV6-5 to TRBJ1-5; D might be TRBD1 (5 bases). V was clipped by 0 bases and J by 9 bases, with 12 bases between them. The CDR3 spans 14 residues. Per germline, CDR1 MNHEY and CDR2 SVGAGI. The CDR3 region has the DNA TGTGCCAGCAGTTACTCGGAGGGGATCGGGCCCCAGCATTTT. Translated: CASSYSEGIGPQHF.

The rearrangement joins TRBV18 to TRBJ1-2, with a tentative D call TRBD1 (6 bases). V was cut by 6 bases and J by 8 bases, with 19 bases left in between. The CDR3 is 14 amino acids. Germline V lookup: CDR1 KGHSH, CDR2 LQKENI. The chain's CDR3 is CASSPGARNEGYTF. CDR3 in DNA: TGTGCCAGCTCCCCAGGGGCAAGGAACGAAGGCTACACCTTC.

The chain couples TRBV13 to TRBJ1-5, with 7 bases identical to TRBD1. V shed 2 bases and J 3 bases; nucleotides not matched to a gene: 1. Germline CDR1 is PRHDT and CDR2 is FYEKMQ (reference sequence). This CDR3 region has 14 residues. CDR3 nucleotides: TGTGCCAGCAGCTTAACAGGGGACAATCAGCCCCAGCATTTT. Translation gives CASSLTGDNQPQHF.

This chain joins TRBV6-1 and TRBJ1-1; D possibly corresponds to TRBD1 (6 bases). This CDR3 contains 15 residues. The V and J ends lost 2 bases and 1 base respectively, with 11 bases between them. The germline V gene has CDR1 MNHNS and CDR2 SASEGT. The CDR3 reads CASSESPGQNTEAFF. The CDR3 coding sequence is TGTGCCAGCAGTGAAAGTCCGGGACAGAACACTGAAGCTTTCTTT.

The gene calls are TRBV4-3 and TRBJ2-1, with D perhaps matching TRBD2 (5 bases). Trimming left V 1 base short and J 9 bases short, with 10 bases between. This CDR3 is built from 13 residues. CDR1 and CDR2 (germline): LGHNA, YSLEER. The chain's CDR3 is CASSQVEGTEQFF. CDR3 in DNA: TGCGCCAGCAGCCAAGTCGAGGGAACTGAGCAGTTCTTC.

The chain employs TRBV4-1 and TRBJ1-1, with 8 bases that match TRBD1. Germline CDR1 and CDR2: MGHRA and YSYEKL. The length of the CDR3 is 15 residues. Trimming at V came to 3 bases and at J to 1 base, leaving 4 bases not matched to a gene. The chain's CDR3 is CASSHAGTGNTEAFF. The CDR3 region has the DNA TGCGCCAGCAGCCACGCCGGGACAGGGAACACTGAAGCTTTCTTT.

The chain joins TRBV5-1 to TRBJ2-3; 8 nucleotides line up with TRBD2. Germline trimming cut 1 base from V and 0 bases from J; bases unmatched to any gene: 1. The germline V gene has CDR1 SGHRS and CDR2 YFSETQ. This CDR3 is 15 amino acids long. CDR3 amino acids: CASSLLAGSTDTQYF. DNA for the CDR3: TGCGCCAGCAGCTTGTTAGCGGGGAGCACAGATACGCAGTATTTT.

This rearrangement joins TRBV9 to TRBJ2-3, with 8 bases matching TRBD2. This CDR3 is 16 amino acids long. Germline V gene sequence: CDR1 SGDLS, CDR2 YYNGEE. With V trimmed by 3 bases and J by 2 bases, 8 bases remained unmatched. The chain's CDR3 is CASSGAGGGDTDTQYF. The CDR3 region has the DNA TGTGCCAGCAGCGGGGCGGGAGGAGGGGACACAGATACGCAGTATTTT. Full variable domain (remainder filled in from reference TRBV9 and TRBJ2-3): DSGVTQTPKHLITATGQRVTLRCSPRSGDLSVYWYQQSLDQGLQFLIQYYNGEERAKGNILERFSAQQFPDLHSELNLSSLELGDSALYFCASSGAGGGDTDTQYFGPGTRLTVL.

The chain has TRBV18 and TRBJ1-2; the D gene is possibly TRBD1 (6 bases). CDR1 and CDR2 (germline): KGHSH, LQKENI. The CDR3 consists of 15 residues. V lost 1 base and J 6 bases, leaving 15 bases between the germline ends. In DNA form, the CDR3 reads TGTGCCAGCTCACCACTGAGTAGACAGGATGATGGCTACACCTTC. Encoded protein: CASSPLSRQDDGYTF. The whole variable domain, remainder taken from reference TRBV18 and TRBJ1-2, is NAGVMQNPRHLVRRRGQEARLRCSPMKGHSHVYWYRQLPEEGLKFMVYLQKENIIDESGMPKERFSAEFPKEGPSILRIQQVVRGDSAAYFCASSPLSRQDDGYTFGSGTRLTVV.

The CDR3 bases are TGCGCCAGCAGCTTGGTGACTAGCGGGGGGCCGAGGGACGAGCAGTACTTC. It translates to CASSLVTSGGPRDEQYF. The chain employs TRBV5-1 and TRBJ2-5; 13 bases map to TRBD2. The J call is doubtful: the DNA matches TRBJ2-7 better. This CDR3 contains 17 residues. CDR1 is SGHRS and CDR2 is YFSETQ in the germline V gene.

The chain combines TRBV2 with TRBJ2-3; TRBD2 aligns across 10 bases. The germline CDR1 and CDR2 sequences are SNHLY and FYNNEI. The J segment lost 7 bases and the V segment lost 3 bases, leaving 7 bases of the junction unmatched. The CDR3 consists of 15 residues. The DNA of the CDR3 is TGTGCCAGCAGTGAGGGGACTAGCGCCCTACATACGCAGTATTTT. It encodes CASSEGTSALHTQYF.

The chain employs TRBV7-9 and TRBJ2-1; 9 bases are a match to TRBD2. This CDR3 comprises 14 residues. The ends lost 3 bases at V and 7 bases at J; junction bases unmatched: 4. Germline CDR1 reads SEHNR; CDR2 reads FQNEAQ (reference sequence). CDR3 DNA: TGTGCCAGCAGCTTCAGCGGGGGGAAGAATGAGCAGTTCTTC. As protein: CASSFSGGKNEQFF.

The chain combines TRBV2 with TRBJ2-3; D gene ambiguous. V dropped 7 bases and J dropped 3 bases, with 17 bases sitting between them. Germline V gene sequence: CDR1 SNHLY, CDR2 FYNNEI. This CDR3 region has 15 residues. In nucleotides, the CDR3 is TGTGCCAGCATGCCCACCGGCAGGAAGACAGATACGCAGTATTTT. Protein: CASMPTGRKTDTQYF.

This chain joins TRBV27 and TRBJ1-2; 7 bases are a match to TRBD1. Germline CDR1 MNHEY, CDR2 SMNVEV (reference sequence). The trim removed 5 bases at V and 8 bases at J, leaving 8 bases unmatched. The CDR3 runs 13 residues. Here the CDR3 DNA reads TGTGCCAGCAGTCGACAGGGATCCGGGGGCTACACCTTC. Translation gives CASSRQGSGGYTF.